Below, 21 T cell receptor beta chains from the same sample are listed, as sequenced in a study of T-cell memory formation after mild COVID-19. MiXCR, run by TCRdb on the 5' RACE reads, gives a single entry per CDR3 protein. Here the sample spans over 350,000 distinct CDR3 sequences, about 16% being singletons. The sample was PBMCs or a T cell subset sorted from them (not recorded which). Receptor source: a man between 18 and 29 years old who had mild COVID-19 (a few samples of this study predate the infection). Cell type and time point are not known.

The CDR3 reads CASRPGGSTDTQYF. The CDR3 DNA is TGTGCCAGCAGACCAGGGGGGAGCACAGATACGCAGTATTTT. V is TRBV7-2 and J is TRBJ2-3, with TRBD1 as a possible D gene (7 bases). The CDR3 length is 14 residues. Trimming stripped 6 bases from V and 0 bases from J, with 10 bases between. Germline CDR1 SGHTA, CDR2 FQGNSA.

This clonotype has only a few counts. The V and J genes are TRBV6-2 or TRBV6-3 and TRBJ1-2; D gene uncertain. Looked up from germline, CDR1 is MNHEY and CDR2 is SVGEGT. This CDR3 region has 14 residues. Trimming removed 5 bases from V and 2 bases from J, with 12 bases in between. The CDR3 nucleotides read TGTGCCAGCAGTCAAACGACAATCAACTATGGCTACACCTTC. It translates to CASSQTTINYGYTF.

This clonotype was observed a few times. The CDR3 spells CASSLDGFGGYTF. For the CDR3, the DNA is TGTGCCAGCAGTTTGGACGGCTTCGGTGGCTACACCTTC. The rearrangement uses TRBV7-9 and TRBJ1-2; the D is unclear. In germline, CDR1 is SEHNR, CDR2 FQNEAQ (reference sequence). CDR3 length equals 13 residues. Between the trimmed V and J ends, which lost 6 bases and 7 bases, there was a span of 15 bases.

The chain joins TRBV25-1 to TRBJ2-4; D is ambiguous. The CDR3 runs to 16 residues. Germline V gene data show CDR1 as MGHDK and CDR2 as SYGVNS. V dropped 0 bases and J dropped 0 bases, with 9 bases sitting between them. DNA of the CDR3: TGTGCCAGCAGTGAATATAATGTTCTAGCCAAAAACATTCAGTACTTC. Translating gives CASSEYNVLAKNIQYF.

The chain links TRBV20-1 to TRBJ2-3, with TRBD2 matching 16 bases. The CDR3 is made up of 15 amino acids. V shed 5 bases and J 7 bases; nucleotides not matched to a gene: 6. The germline gives CDR1 DFQATT, CDR2 SNEGSKA (reference sequence). CDR3 protein: CSASGTSGGANTQYF. CDR3 bases: TGCAGTGCTTCTGGGACTAGCGGGGGGGCGAATACGCAGTATTTT.

V usage is TRBV7-8 and J usage is TRBJ1-5; D is undetermined. V was clipped by 3 bases and J by 5 bases, with 11 bases between them. The CDR3 runs 14 residues. CDR1 SGHVS and CDR2 FQNEAQ come from the germline V gene. CDR3 loop: CASSFSGLHQPQHF. CDR3 nucleotides: TGTGCCAGCAGCTTCTCCGGGCTTCATCAGCCCCAGCATTTT.

This chain links TRBV28 with TRBJ2-5; D possibly uses TRBD1 or TRBD2 (5 bases each). V was clipped by 7 bases and J by 2 bases, with 14 bases between them. The CDR3 is 14 residues long. The germline gives CDR1 MDHEN, CDR2 SYDVKM. This CDR3 is CASNPRDGQETQYF. In nucleotides, the CDR3 is TGTGCCAGCAACCCTCGGGACGGACAAGAGACCCAGTACTTC.

This clonotype was recorded a few times. The chain employs TRBV19 and TRBJ2-5; 14 bases are shared with TRBD2. The germline CDR1 and CDR2 sequences are LNHDA and SQIVND (reference sequence). Trimming took 5 bases from V and 2 from J; bases not matched to a gene: 4. This CDR3 contains 16 residues. The DNA of the CDR3 is TGTGCCAGTAGTGACGGACTAGCGGGGGGACAAGAGACCCAGTACTTC. The encoded protein is CASSDGLAGGQETQYF.

The CDR3 DNA sequence: TGTGCCAGCAGCTCCTACCACTCTGGAAACACCATATATTTT. It codes for CASSSYHSGNTIYF. The chain links TRBV7-6 to TRBJ1-3; D gene ambiguous. The CDR3 sequence is 14 residues long. The V gene lost 4 bases and the J gene lost 0 bases, with 7 bases spanning the gap. Germline values: CDR1 SGHVS, CDR2 FNYEAQ.

The chain recombines TRBV5-1 with TRBJ2-7; D gene ambiguous. From germline, CDR1 is SGHRS and CDR2 YFSETQ. This CDR3 has 13 residues. V lost 2 bases, J lost 3 bases, and 9 bases lay in between. For the CDR3, the DNA is TGCGCCAGCAGCTTCTCAGGAAACTACGAGCAGTACTTC. Its protein product is CASSFSGNYEQYF.

The sample holds many counts of this clonotype. This sequence joins TRBV20-1 and TRBJ2-1, with TRBD1 matching 9 bases. The CDR3 length is 15 residues. Per germline, CDR1 DFQATT and CDR2 SNEGSKA (reference sequence). The ends lost 3 bases at V and 3 bases at J; junction bases unmatched: 6. The CDR3 is CSASDGGQGYNEQFF. The CDR3 DNA follows: TGCAGTGCTAGCGACGGGGGACAGGGCTACAATGAGCAGTTCTTC.

This clonotype was picked up a small number of times. The rearrangement joins TRBV6-2 or TRBV6-3 to TRBJ2-3; D ambiguous. Trimming removed 4 bases at V and 6 bases at J, with 14 bases between. The CDR3 covers 14 residues. CDR1 is MNHEY, CDR2 SVGEGT, per germline. The CDR3 loop reads CASSFSHSGDTQYF. The CDR3 nucleotides read TGTGCCAGCAGTTTTTCCCATTCCGGGGATACGCAGTATTTT.

In its sample, this clonotype was seen a few times. The chain links TRBV7-2 to TRBJ2-1; 8 bases map to TRBD2. CDR3 length: 15 amino acids. Germline trimming cut 1 base from V and 5 bases from J; bases unmatched to any gene: 4. Germline CDR1 SGHTA, CDR2 FQGNSA. The CDR3 region has the DNA TGTGCCAGCAGCTTAGAATTAGCGGGACACAATGAGCAGTTCTTC. Its protein is CASSLELAGHNEQFF.

This clonotype has a handful of counts. The chain links TRBV28 to TRBJ1-4; no reliable D call. The CDR3 totals 14 residues. Trimming left V 8 bases short and J 7 bases short, with 17 bases between. The germline V gene has CDR1 MDHEN and CDR2 SYDVKM. DNA of the CDR3: TGTGCCAGCGAGTGGGGAGTTGGAGGTGAAAAACTGTTTTTT. The encoded protein is CASEWGVGGEKLFF.

This chain joins TRBV12-3 or TRBV12-4 and TRBJ1-2, with TRBD1 matching 8 bases. The CDR3 is 12 residues long. V lost 4 bases, J lost 8 bases, and 3 bases stayed unmatched. CDR3 in DNA: TGTGCCAGCAGTTGGGGACAGGTCGGCTACACCTTC. This translates into CASSWGQVGYTF.

In this sample, this clonotype turned up many times. This chain links TRBV7-2 with TRBJ2-5; D uncertain. Trimming pared 1 base from V and 1 base from J, leaving 4 bases between. The CDR3 is 13 residues long. Germline loops: CDR1 SGHTA, CDR2 FQGNSA. This chain's CDR3 is CASSLGPQETQYF. The CDR3 nucleotides read TGTGCCAGCAGCTTAGGCCCCCAAGAGACCCAGTACTTC.

The V gene is TRBV20-1, the J gene TRBJ1-1, with D unclear. Germline CDR1 reads DFQATT; CDR2 reads SNEGSKA (reference sequence). The CDR3 loop spans 16 amino acids. V was pared by 5 bases and J by 5 bases, with 24 bases between. Here the CDR3 reads CSAPAPRARLRTEAFF. The CDR3 bases are TGCAGTGCTCCAGCACCGAGGGCGAGATTGAGGACTGAAGCTTTCTTT.

This clonotype has more than one count but fewer than ten. In DNA, the CDR3 is TGTGCCAGCAGTTACTCGGAGGGTATGACTTTCTTT. Protein: CASSYSEGMTFF. This chain links TRBV6-6 with TRBJ1-1; D not certain. CDR1 and CDR2 from the germline V gene are MNHNY and SVGAGI (reference sequence). V lost 0 bases to trimming and J lost 12 bases, with 11 bases between them. The CDR3 covers 12 residues.

This clonotype occurred many times. The chain is built from TRBV7-2 and TRBJ2-7; tentative D call: TRBD2 (6 bases). The V end lost 10 bases, the J end lost 0 bases, and 16 bases lay between the germline ends. Germline CDR1 SGHTA, CDR2 FQGNSA. The CDR3 loop spans 14 amino acids. The CDR3 here is CATQARGSSYEQYF. CDR3 in DNA: TGTGCCACCCAAGCTCGGGGGAGCTCCTACGAGCAGTACTTC. The variable domain in full, completed from reference TRBV7-2 and TRBJ2-7, reads GAGVSQSPSNKVTEKGKDVELRCDPISGHTALYWYRQSLGQGLEFLIYFQGNSAPDKSGLPSDRFSAERTGGSVSTLTIQRTQQEDSAVYLCATQARGSSYEQYFGPGTRLTVT.

The chain couples TRBV5-1 to TRBJ1-6; D is unclear. This CDR3 has 10 amino acids. Germline CDR1 is SGHRS and CDR2 is YFSETQ. V lost 6 bases to trimming and J lost 9 bases, with 4 bases between them. Here the CDR3 reads CASKGSPLHF. The CDR3 bases are TGCGCCAGCAAGGGTTCACCCCTCCACTTT.

CDR3: CASSIDGQGGYTF. The CDR3 DNA reads TGCGCCAGCAGCATAGACGGACAGGGTGGCTACACCTTC. The V gene is TRBV5-1, the J gene TRBJ1-2; TRBD1 agrees at 8 bases. The germline gives CDR1 SGHRS, CDR2 YFSETQ. V was pared by 4 bases and J by 7 bases, with 6 bases of the junction left unmatched. This CDR3 comprises 13 residues.